This T cell receptor beta chain was found in a study of blood T cell repertoires in COVID-19. Study background: The origin of the acute and convalescent COVID-19 samples was the United States, Italy and Spain. The cDNA or gDNA used as material had been derived from T cells, B-cell-depleted T cells, or PBMCs.

There are a few counts of this clone. Enrolled during active infection, Seattle patients were then followed longitudinally. The CDR3 is 14 residues long. Germline CDR1 is SGHRS and CDR2 is YFSETQ. V was pared by 4 bases and J by 8 bases, with 8 bases of the junction left unmatched. Per the study methods: Amplification of reference gene primers provided the estimated nucleated cell counts. The method was immunoSEQ multiplex PCR; TCRdb's version includes in-frame clones alone and lacks a portion of them. Clone size and V and J calls were adopted from that table, with D and trimming inferred from the DNA. Here the sample spans around 25,000 clones, approximately 75% being singletons.

This chain uses TRBV5-1 with TRBJ2-1; TRBD1 agrees at 8 bases. The sequencing input was peripheral blood. This receptor was identified in a man in his forties or fifties with COVID-19, enrolled during active disease. CDR3 amino acids: CASSPGQGRDEQFF. The DNA of the CDR3 is TGCGCCAGCAGCCCCGGACAGGGTAGGGATGAGCAGTTCTTC.